This TCR beta chain was identified during a study of regulatory T cells in long-lasting Graves disease. Per the germline V gene, CDR1 is LGHDT and CDR2 is YNNKEL (reference sequence). This CDR3 is built from 13 residues. The V and J ends lost 4 bases and 4 bases respectively, with 10 bases between them. Building the TCR beta libraries relied on iRepertoire HTBI primers, and CDR3 regions underwent Arm-PCR. TCRdb re-analysed the multiplex PCR reads in MiXCR, keeping a single row per CDR3 protein. The profile shows some 490,000 distinct CDR3 sequences, around 13% of them singletons. Specified time point: newly diagnosed GD, antithyroid drugs for less than 3 months. PBMC RNA was the source of the TCR library. This clonotype was observed many times. These same data were also listed under a study on T cells in Graves' hyperthyroidism and ophthalmopathy. This second study says: Uncontrolled infection, other autoimmune disease, pregnancy or lactation excluded patients.

The origin of this receptor is a woman aged 25 to 39 with Graves disease. The sample in question was peripheral blood mononuclear cells (PBMCs), obtained at new diagnosis, from a patient treated with antithyroid drugs. V is TRBV3-1 and J is TRBJ1-2, with TRBD1 as a possible D gene (5 bases). The CDR3 region is CASSRRGTYGYTF. The CDR3 region has the DNA TGTGCCAGCAGCCGTAGAGGGACCTATGGCTACACCTTC.